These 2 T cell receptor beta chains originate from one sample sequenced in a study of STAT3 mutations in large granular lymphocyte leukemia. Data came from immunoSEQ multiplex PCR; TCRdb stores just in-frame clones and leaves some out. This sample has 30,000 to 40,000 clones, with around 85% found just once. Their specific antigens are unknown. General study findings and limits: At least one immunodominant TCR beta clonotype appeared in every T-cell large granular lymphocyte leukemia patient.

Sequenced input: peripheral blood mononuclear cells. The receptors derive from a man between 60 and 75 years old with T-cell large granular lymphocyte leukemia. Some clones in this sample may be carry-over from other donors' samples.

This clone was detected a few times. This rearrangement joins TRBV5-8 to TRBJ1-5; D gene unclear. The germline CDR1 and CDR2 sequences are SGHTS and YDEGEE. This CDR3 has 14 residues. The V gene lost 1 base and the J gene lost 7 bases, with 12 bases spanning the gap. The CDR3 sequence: CASSLMGEGQPQHF. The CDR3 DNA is TGTGCCAGCAGCTTGATGGGAGAGGGACAGCCCCAGCATTTT.

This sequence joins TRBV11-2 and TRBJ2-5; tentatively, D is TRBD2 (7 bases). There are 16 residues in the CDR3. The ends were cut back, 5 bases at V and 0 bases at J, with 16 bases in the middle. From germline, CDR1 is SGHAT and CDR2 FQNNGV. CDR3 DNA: TGTGCCAGCAGCCAGCGTGGGGGGGGCTACCAAGAGACCCAGTACTTC. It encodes CASSQRGGGYQETQYF.